This T cell receptor (beta chain) is drawn from a study of blood T cell repertoires in COVID-19. Trimming removed 6 bases from V and 3 bases from J; junction bases left unmatched: 12. The CDR3 contains 19 residues. Germline V gene sequence: CDR1 MDHEN, CDR2 SYDVKM. Original handling: Using reference gene primer amplification, nucleated cell counts were estimated. This table comes from immunoSEQ multiplex PCR, and its TCRdb copy is limited to in-frame clones, with some not included. The DNA was the basis for D and trimming; V, J and clone size are from that table. Among approximately 230,000 clones listed, around 90% were seen once. This study enrolled people aged 18 to 89 from about two dozen US geographic areas. Assignments of participants to cohorts depended upon their own reported clinical history.

This chain joins TRBV28 and TRBJ2-1; 15 bases align to TRBD2. This TCR derives from a woman aged 25 to 39 with acute COVID-19. Sequencing used PBMCs or T cells enriched from blood (not recorded which). The CDR3 spells CASSSGTSGRSSLYNEQFF. Here the CDR3 DNA reads TGTGCCAGCAGCTCCGGGACTAGCGGGAGGTCCAGCCTCTACAATGAGCAGTTCTTC. The whole variable domain, filled in from reference TRBV28 and TRBJ2-1, reads DVKVTQSSRYLVKRTGEKVFLECVQDMDHENMFWYRQDPGLGLRLIYFSYDVKMKEKGDIPEGYSVSREKKERFSLILESASTNQTSMYLCASSSGTSGRSSLYNEQFFGPGTRLTVL.